This TCR beta chain came from a study of cytomegalovirus exposure and HLA in healthy donors. The PCR had 60 Vbeta and 13 Jbeta primers. This table comes from immunoSEQ multiplex PCR, and its TCRdb copy is limited to in-frame clones, with some not included. The table shows over 150,000 clones, with roughly 85% occurring only once. Overall study results and limits: The records held CMV serostatus as the only immune exposure information.

Of note for this clone: What it binds is unknown.

This CDR3 has 14 amino acids. The germline V gene has CDR1 ENHRY and CDR2 SYGVKD. With V trimmed by 6 bases and J by 5 bases, 8 bases remained unmatched. Sequences were obtained from PBMCs. The chain couples TRBV10-3 to TRBJ2-7, with 9 bases lining up with TRBD1. The clonotype originates from a boy aged 2 to 10 in good health and CMV-seronegative. The DNA for the CDR3 is TGTGCCATCAGACAGGACAGGGGTATCGACGAGCAGTACTTC. This gives the protein CAIRQDRGIDEQYF.